This T cell receptor beta chain emerged from a study of graft-versus-host responses after intestinal transplantation (dated by TCRdb to about 2021). A note on the overall study: Recipients received multivisceral, liver-intestinal, or isolated intestinal transplants. After intestinal transplantation, graft-versus-host and host-versus-graft alloreactive T cell clones were followed in the graft, circulation and bone marrow using bulk TCR-beta CDR3 sequencing. Rather than going through the commercial service, samples from a few later patients were sequenced in-house on an Illumina MiSeq and processed with MiXCR. Every recipient was given anti-thymocyte globulin induction, followed by 2 to 3 years of maintenance tacrolimus and steroids. Alloreactive clones were identified by sequencing pre-transplant mixed lymphocyte reaction products and comparing these products with unstimulated pre-transplant donor and recipient T cells. A cohort of roughly 25 intestinal transplant recipients, including one retransplant, was enrolled, and a few patients lacking pretransplant specimens were excluded. A peak of at least 4% donor T cells among recipient peripheral blood mononuclear cells was the definition used for donor T cell macrochimerism. What the authors observed across the whole study: Early after transplant, declines in HvG clones were associated with peak levels of circulating GvH clones. The conclusions were limited by the relatively low number and heterogeneity of the intestinal transplant patients. GvH clones turned up in recipient bone marrow, with some appearing earlier in ileal mucosa or blood, a pattern consistent with an intestinal mucosal origin. Patients with donor T cell macrochimerism had high GvH to HvG T cell clonal ratios in their allografts.

Comments on this clone: Its binding antigen is unknown. The sample holds no much larger clone one base away, and base qualities are not on file.

The receptor library was made with the immunoSEQ multiplex PCR assay. For most patients, high-throughput TCR-beta CDR3 sequencing of genomic DNA was performed by Adaptive Biotechnologies. On the authors' methods: Adaptive's ImmunoSEQ software was the source of the TCR sequencing data for 15 to 20 patients, while three other patients were processed with MiXCR and VDJtools. Because the origin of CDR3 nucleotide sequences shared between donor and recipient could not be assigned, those sequences were removed. At least 2-fold expansion over unstimulated cells and a minimum CFSE-low frequency of 0.002% (template counts) or 0.001% (read counts) were required for clones to be classified as alloreactive. Clones were considered mappable if detected in sequenced pre-transplant spleen, lymph node, or MLR CFSE-low populations of the donor or recipient. Cumulative frequency of alloreactive clones was calculated as a percentage of all sequences weighted by copy number. TCRdb carries this immuneACCESS record with in-frame sequences only. Its versions omit some clonotypes, under half of them owing to an unresolved V gene in the studies checked, with the rest unexplained. For V, J and clone size, that table is used; D and trimming come from the DNA. This sample comprises under 100,000 clones, roughly 90% of them detected only once. Around 16% of the sample is in the top ten clones.

Blood samples were collected up to 4 times in the first month after transplant and then at least monthly when available. The germline V gene yields MRHNA for CDR1 and SNTAGT for CDR2. The CDR3, from cysteine to phenylalanine, totals 14 residues. The read is trimmed to its CDR3 DNA, 42 bases read in frame from base 1. Trimming takes 6 bases off V and 4 bases off J; junction bases not matched to a gene: 6. Here the sequenced sample was PBMCs, taken roughly 68 weeks after intestinal transplant. The sequence derives from a human patient who received an intestinal transplant, so some T cells may come from the graft donor. Rearrangement joined TRBV6-4 to TRBJ1-1; 9 central bases correspond to TRBD1. The DNA reads TGTGCCAGCAGAAGGGACAGGGAGGGCACTGAAGCTTTCTTT. Its protein is CASRRDREGTEAFF.